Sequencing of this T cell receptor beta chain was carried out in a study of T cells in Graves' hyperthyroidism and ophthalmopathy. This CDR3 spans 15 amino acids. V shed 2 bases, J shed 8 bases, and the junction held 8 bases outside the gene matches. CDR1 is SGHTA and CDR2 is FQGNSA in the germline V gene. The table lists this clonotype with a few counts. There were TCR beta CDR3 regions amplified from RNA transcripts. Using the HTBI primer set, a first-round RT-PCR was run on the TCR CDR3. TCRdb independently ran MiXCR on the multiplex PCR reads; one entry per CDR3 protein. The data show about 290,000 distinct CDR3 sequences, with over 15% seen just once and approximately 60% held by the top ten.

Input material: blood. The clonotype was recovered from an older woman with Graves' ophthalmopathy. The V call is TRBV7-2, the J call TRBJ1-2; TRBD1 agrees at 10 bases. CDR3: CASSLPRTGGRGYTF. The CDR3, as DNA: TGTGCCAGCAGCTTACCCCGGACAGGGGGTAGAGGCTACACCTTC. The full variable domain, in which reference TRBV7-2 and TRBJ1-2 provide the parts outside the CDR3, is GAGVSQSPSNKVTEKGKDVELRCDPISGHTALYWYRQSLGQGLEFLIYFQGNSAPDKSGLPSDRFSAERTGGSVSTLTIQRTQQEDSAVYLCASSLPRTGGRGYTFGSGTRLTVV.